One sample yielded the 9 T cell receptor beta chains listed below, sequenced in a study of T-cell memory formation after mild COVID-19. TCRdb processed the 5' RACE reads anew with MiXCR; each CDR3 protein has one entry. This table holds 470,000 or so distinct CDR3 sequences, around 20% found once. Sample: PBMCs or a T cell subset sorted from them (not recorded which). The receptors were gathered from an adult woman who had mild COVID-19 (a few samples of this study predate the infection). Cell type and time point are not known.

This clonotype was seen a few times. The CDR3 protein is CASLGTGAPSETQYF. CDR3 nucleotide sequence: TGTGCCAGCTTGGGAACAGGGGCCCCTTCGGAGACCCAGTACTTC. The chain is built from TRBV3-1 and TRBJ2-5; 7 positions agree with TRBD1. Germline V gene sequence: CDR1 LGHDT, CDR2 YNNKEL (reference sequence). This CDR3 has 15 amino acids. Losses at the gene ends were 8 bases for V and 5 bases for J; bases not matched to a gene: 14.

This clonotype has a handful of counts. The J gene is TRBJ1-1, the V gene TRBV7-9; D ambiguous. V was pared by 6 bases and J by 1 base, with 15 bases between. The CDR3 is made up of 15 amino acids. The germline gives CDR1 SEHNR, CDR2 FQNEAQ (reference sequence). The CDR3 loop reads CASSFGRTANTEAFF. CDR3 DNA sequence: TGTGCCAGCAGTTTCGGAAGAACAGCGAACACTGAAGCTTTCTTT.

This clonotype was picked up a small number of times. V usage is TRBV5-1 and J usage is TRBJ2-5; D is perhaps TRBD1 or TRBD2 (6 bases each). Trimming took off 3 bases at V and 5 bases at J, with 11 bases between the two ends. The CDR3 contains 13 residues. Germline V gives CDR1 SGHRS, CDR2 YFSETQ. CDR3 region: CASSWGAEETQYF. The CDR3 DNA is TGCGCCAGCAGCTGGGGGGCCGAGGAGACCCAGTACTTC.

V usage is TRBV5-4 and J usage is TRBJ2-1; unclear D gene. V gave up 8 bases and J gave up 10 bases, with 16 bases separating them. The CDR3 is made up of 12 amino acids. The germline V gene has CDR1 SGHNT and CDR2 YYREEE (reference sequence). CDR3 sequence reads: CASNDRTREQFF. The CDR3 coding sequence is TGTGCCAGTAACGACCGCACCCGGGAGCAGTTCTTC. Combining the CDR3 with reference TRBV5-4 and TRBJ2-1 gives the whole variable domain ETGVTQSPTHLIKTRGQQVTLRCSSQSGHNTVSWYQQALGQGPQFIFQYYREEENGRGNFPPRFSGLQFPNYSSELNVNALELDDSALYLCASNDRTREQFFGPGTRLTVL.

The V call is TRBV5-1, the J call TRBJ2-7, with a weak D call TRBD1 (5 bases). Per the germline V gene, CDR1 is SGHRS and CDR2 is YFSETQ. The CDR3 contains 14 residues. V was trimmed by 0 bases and J by 2 bases, leaving 9 bases between them. The CDR3 nucleotides read TGCGCCAGCAGCTTGGTTCAGGGAACCTACGAGCAGTACTTC. It yields the protein CASSLVQGTYEQYF.

J is TRBJ2-4 and V is TRBV5-5; D unclear. Germline assignment: CDR1 SGHKS and CDR2 YYEKEE (reference sequence). This CDR3 has 14 residues. V lost 3 bases to trimming and J lost 0 bases, with 7 bases between them. DNA for the CDR3: TGTGCCAGCAGCTCGCCCCTAGCCAAAAACATTCAGTACTTC. It codes for CASSSPLAKNIQYF.

The V gene is TRBV6-1, the J gene TRBJ2-5; D is possibly TRBD2 (6 bases). The CDR3 covers 11 residues. Looked up from germline, CDR1 is MNHNS and CDR2 is SASEGT. With 4 bases removed from V and 13 bases from J, the gap between germline ends came to 13 bases. The CDR3 bases are TGTGCCAGCAGTGGAGGACCCGGGGGGTACTTC. Amino acids: CASSGGPGGYF.

This chain links TRBV6-6 with TRBJ2-4; D is tentatively TRBD1 or TRBD2 (6 bases each). Germline values: CDR1 MNHNY, CDR2 SVGAGI (reference sequence). This CDR3 is built from 15 residues. The V end was cut by 2 bases, the J end by 3 bases, with 11 bases between. CDR3 sequence reads: CASSYGGRGKNIQYF. CDR3 bases: TGTGCCAGCAGTTACGGGGGGCGCGGCAAAAACATTCAGTACTTC.

This chain connects TRBV7-9 to TRBJ1-1; D call uncertain. CDR1 SEHNR and CDR2 FQNEAQ come from the germline V gene (reference sequence). CDR3 length equals 13 residues. Trimming shortened V by 2 bases and J by 4 bases, and 8 bases separated the two germline ends. In nucleotides, the CDR3 is TGTGCCAGCAGCTTACATAGCCCCACTGAAGCTTTCTTT. This encodes CASSLHSPTEAFF. Looking up the rest from reference TRBV7-9 and TRBJ1-1 gives the full variable domain: DTGVSQNPRHKITKRGQNVTFRCDPISEHNRLYWYRQTLGQGPEFLTYFQNEAQLEKSRLLSDRFSAERPKGSFSTLEIQRTEQGDSAMYLCASSLHSPTEAFFGQGTRLTVV.